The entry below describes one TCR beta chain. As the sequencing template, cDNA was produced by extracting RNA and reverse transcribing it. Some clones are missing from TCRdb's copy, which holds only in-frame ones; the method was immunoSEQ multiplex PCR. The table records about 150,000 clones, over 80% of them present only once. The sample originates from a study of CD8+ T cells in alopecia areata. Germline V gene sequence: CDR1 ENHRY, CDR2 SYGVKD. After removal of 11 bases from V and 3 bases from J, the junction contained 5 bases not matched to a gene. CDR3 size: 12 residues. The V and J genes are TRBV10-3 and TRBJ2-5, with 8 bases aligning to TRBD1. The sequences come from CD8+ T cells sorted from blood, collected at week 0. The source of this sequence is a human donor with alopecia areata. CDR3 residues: CAVGQGEETQYF. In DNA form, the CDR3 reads TGTGCCGTTGGACAGGGTGAAGAGACCCAGTACTTC.